One and the same sample provided the 16 T cell receptor beta chains below, sequenced in a study of T cell responses to AZD1222 COVID-19 vaccine. TCRdb's copy holds only in-frame clones and misses some; the assay was immunoSEQ multiplex PCR. The sample has 100,000 to 150,000 clones; roughly 88% are singletons. The sample in question was peripheral blood, obtained on day 0 of MenACWY control vaccination. These receptors originate from an adult in good health.

This clone was found once. The CDR3 loop is CASRRTGYNEQFF. In nucleotides, the CDR3 is TGTGCCAGCCGCAGGACGGGGTACAATGAGCAGTTCTTC. V is TRBV27 and J is TRBJ2-1; a possible D gene is TRBD2 (5 bases). The length of the CDR3 is 13 residues. The V gene lost 8 bases and the J gene lost 4 bases, with 12 bases spanning the gap. Germline assignment: CDR1 MNHEY and CDR2 SMNVEV (reference sequence).

The table lists this clone with a count of one. The J gene is TRBJ2-3, the V gene TRBV5-6; D is perhaps TRBD1 (6 bases). There are 16 residues in the CDR3. CDR1 and CDR2 from the germline V gene are SGHDT and YYEEEE. The V gene lost 0 bases and the J gene lost 3 bases, with 14 bases spanning the gap. Here the CDR3 DNA reads TGTGCCAGCAGCTTGGGCCCAGGGGTAAGGACAGATACGCAGTATTTT. Translating gives CASSLGPGVRTDTQYF. The complete variable domain, with remaining parts taken from reference TRBV5-6 and TRBJ2-3, reads DAGVTQSPTHLIKTRGQQVTLRCSPKSGHDTVSWYQQALGQGPQFIFQYYEEEERQRGNFPDRFSGHQFPNYSSELNVNALLLGDSALYLCASSLGPGVRTDTQYFGPGTRLTVL.

This clone is medium-sized (0.01 to 0.1%) by share. The chain has TRBV7-8 and TRBJ2-1; D gene ambiguous. The germline V gene has CDR1 SGHVS and CDR2 FQNEAQ. The CDR3 is 12 residues long. Trimming left V 1 base short and J 8 bases short, with 6 bases between. The CDR3 coding sequence is TGTGCCAGCAGCTTAGAGTTAGATGAGCAGTTCTTC. Translation: CASSLELDEQFF.

The chain joins TRBV7-9 to TRBJ2-2; unclear D gene. This CDR3 spans 14 amino acids. The germline V and J ends were trimmed by 2 bases and 4 bases, with 8 bases remaining between them. The germline CDR1 and CDR2 sequences are SEHNR and FQNEAQ (reference sequence). The CDR3 coding sequence is TGTGCCAGCAGCTTAATGCTATCCACCGGGGAGCTGTTTTTT. This translates into CASSLMLSTGELFF.

The chain carries TRBV5-1 and TRBJ1-3; no reliable D call. The length of the CDR3 is 16 residues. The V gene lost 2 bases and the J gene lost 0 bases, with 12 bases spanning the gap. Germline V lookup: CDR1 SGHRS, CDR2 YFSETQ. DNA of the CDR3: TGCGCCAGCAGCTTCGGTAGGATGCACTCTGGAAACACCATATATTTT. It encodes CASSFGRMHSGNTIYF.

The CDR3 nucleotides are TGCGCCAGCACCGCGGGGGGCGGAAACCAAGAGACCCAGTACTTC. It translates to CASTAGGGNQETQYF. The chain links TRBV5-1 to TRBJ2-5, with 8 positions matching TRBD2. The CDR3 is made up of 15 amino acids. Germline CDR1 and CDR2: SGHRS and YFSETQ. V was clipped by 6 bases and J by 0 bases; unmatched bases: 7.

This rearrangement joins TRBV2 to TRBJ1-2; 9 bases match TRBD1. CDR1 is SNHLY and CDR2 is FYNNEI in the germline V gene. The CDR3 runs 14 residues. V shed 7 bases and J 2 bases; nucleotides not matched to a gene: 5. The CDR3 DNA follows: TGTGCCAGCACCCTGGACAGGGGAAACTATGGCTACACCTTC. Protein product: CASTLDRGNYGYTF.

This rearrangement joins TRBV6-5 to TRBJ1-6; no firm D call. The CDR3 covers 13 residues. In germline, CDR1 is MNHEY, CDR2 SVGAGI. The V and J ends lost 8 bases and 5 bases respectively, with 10 bases between them. The CDR3: CASRRLDNSPLHF. DNA of the CDR3: TGTGCCAGCCGACGTTTAGATAATTCACCCCTCCACTTT.

The chain recombines TRBV18 with TRBJ2-2; the D gene is possibly TRBD1 (6 bases). The CDR3 is made up of 15 amino acids. Germline CDR1 and CDR2: KGHSH and LQKENI. V lost 3 bases and J lost 0, with 8 bases in between. The CDR3 DNA is TGTGCCAGCTCACCGACAGGCTCGAACACCGGGGAGCTGTTTTTT. Its translation is CASSPTGSNTGELFF.

This chain joins TRBV30 and TRBJ2-1, with 9 nucleotides matching TRBD2. Germline CDR1 and CDR2: GTSNPN and SVGIG (reference sequence). J gave up 9 bases and V 3 bases, and 12 bases lay outside the gene matches. The CDR3 has 15 amino acids. CDR3 nucleotides: TGTGCCTGGAGGGGTCTCGCGGGAGGGAGGGTTGAGCAGTTCTTC. It is translated as CAWRGLAGGRVEQFF.

The V gene is TRBV18, the J gene TRBJ1-1, with unresolved D. CDR3 length: 15 amino acids. CDR1 is KGHSH, CDR2 LQKENI, per germline. Trimming took 0 bases from V and 0 from J, leaving 8 bases between them. The CDR3 here is CASSPPSIMNTEAFF. The CDR3, as DNA: TGTGCCAGCTCACCACCGAGTATTATGAACACTGAAGCTTTCTTT.

This clone appeared once. The V call is TRBV7-9, the J call TRBJ1-4; D not certain. Trimming cost V 2 bases and J 12 bases, with 13 bases left between them. This CDR3 is 13 amino acids long. The germline V gene has CDR1 SEHNR and CDR2 FQNEAQ (reference sequence). Here the CDR3 DNA reads TGTGCCAGCAGCTTATTAGACCGGGGTGAACTGTTTTTT. This encodes CASSLLDRGELFF.

With regard to this clone: The junction does not match germline at one end; this may be a read error. The chain uses TRBV28 and TRBJ1-3; 7 bases map to TRBD1. The length of the CDR3 is 16 residues. Germline CDR1 MDHEN, CDR2 SYDVKM. The CDR3 loop reads CASSLWTGPVGNTIYF. CDR3 in DNA: TGTGCCAGCAGTCTATGGACAGGTCCGGTCGGAAACACCATATATTTT. The whole variable domain, remainder taken from reference TRBV28 and TRBJ1-3, is DVKVTQSSRYLVKRTGEKVFLECVQDMDHENMFWYRQDPGLGLRLIYFSYDVKMKEKGDIPEGYSVSREKKERFSLILESASTNQTSMYLCASSLWTGPVGNTIYFGEGSWLTVV.

This clone was observed a single time. The J gene is TRBJ1-2, the V gene TRBV7-9; no firm D call. The CDR3 totals 13 residues. V was clipped by 7 bases and J by 4 bases, with 13 bases between them. From germline, CDR1 is SEHNR and CDR2 FQNEAQ (reference sequence). The CDR3 reads CASTPGRFYGYTF. As DNA, the CDR3 is TGTGCCAGCACCCCGGGCAGGTTCTATGGCTACACCTTC.

The rearrangement joins TRBV5-5 to TRBJ2-5, with D hard to call. The germline V gene has CDR1 SGHKS and CDR2 YYEKEE (reference sequence). The CDR3 has 16 amino acids. Trimming removed 1 base from V and 0 bases from J, with 13 bases in between. Here the CDR3 reads CASSLLETEYQETQYF. CDR3 bases: TGTGCCAGCAGCTTGTTAGAAACAGAGTACCAAGAGACCCAGTACTTC. The complete variable domain, with remaining parts taken from reference TRBV5-5 and TRBJ2-5, reads DAGVTQSPTHLIKTRGQQVTLRCSPISGHKSVSWYQQVLGQGPQFIFQYYEKEERGRGNFPDRFSARQFPNYSSELNVNALLLGDSALYLCASSLLETEYQETQYFGPGTRLLVL.

The sample holds one count of this clone. This sequence joins TRBV27 and TRBJ1-4, with 9 bases matching TRBD1. The CDR3 has 15 amino acids. CDR1 is MNHEY, CDR2 SMNVEV, per germline (reference sequence). Trimming at V came to 1 base and at J to 13 bases, leaving 10 bases not matched to a gene. The DNA for the CDR3 is TGTGCCAGCAGTTTATACCCGGGACAGGGCGCTGGACTGTTTTTT. Amino acids: CASSLYPGQGAGLFF. Together with reference TRBV27 and TRBJ1-4, the CDR3 gives the full variable domain: EAQVTQNPRYLITVTGKKLTVTCSQNMNHEYMSWYRQDPGLGLRQIYYSMNVEVTDKGDVPEGYKVSRKEKRNFPLILESPSPNQTSLYFCASSLYPGQGAGLFFGSGTQLSVL.